These 5 T cell receptor beta chains were all obtained from the same sample, sequenced in a study of cytomegalovirus exposure and HLA in healthy donors. Primers included in the PCR were 60 Vbeta and 13 Jbeta primers. Sequencing used immunoSEQ multiplex PCR; TCRdb keeps in-frame clones, though not all of them. This sample has 200,000 to 250,000 clones, with 85% found just once. The sequenced sample consisted of PBMCs. The receptors originated from a girl aged 2 to 10 in good health and CMV-seronegative.

The chain links TRBV11-2 to TRBJ1-6, with D uncertain. CDR1 SGHAT and CDR2 FQNNGV come from the germline V gene. The CDR3 runs 16 residues. V was clipped by 5 bases and J by 1 base, with 12 bases between them. The CDR3 DNA sequence: TGTGCCAGCAGCATGATGGAGGGTTCCTATAATTCACCCCTCCACTTT. This sequence encodes CASSMMEGSYNSPLHF.

The CDR3 reads CASSLQPGHGMKGYTF. The CDR3 nucleotides read TGTGCCAGCAGTTTACAACCGGGACACGGGATGAAAGGCTACACCTTC. The chain carries TRBV28 and TRBJ1-2; the D gene is possibly TRBD1 (6 bases). Germline CDR1 is MDHEN and CDR2 is SYDVKM. V was clipped by 2 bases and J by 8 bases, with 21 bases between them. The CDR3 loop spans 16 amino acids.

This clone is a singleton in its sample. The chain carries TRBV5-1 and TRBJ2-7; D uncertain. The V and J ends lost 2 bases and 4 bases respectively, with 10 bases between them. The CDR3 has 13 residues. Germline CDR1 and CDR2: SGHRS and YFSETQ. In DNA, the CDR3 is TGCGCCAGCAGCTTATCAGCAGGTTACGAGCAGTACTTC. Translating it yields CASSLSAGYEQYF.

This chain joins TRBV5-1 and TRBJ2-3; 7 positions match TRBD2. Germline V CDR1 and CDR2: SGHRS, YFSETQ. The length of the CDR3 is 16 residues. V lost 1 base, J lost 2 bases, and 7 bases stayed unmatched. CDR3 residues: CASSLFVGGATDTQYF. As DNA, the CDR3 is TGCGCCAGCAGCTTGTTCGTGGGAGGGGCCACAGATACGCAGTATTTT.

The rearrangement links TRBV11-2 to TRBJ2-3; perhaps TRBD2 as D (5 bases). V lost 1 base and J lost 6, with 17 bases in between. Germline lookup yields CDR1 SGHAT and CDR2 FQNNGV. The CDR3 loop spans 16 amino acids. CDR3 DNA: TGTGCCAGCAGCTTAGGTGCCCTAGCATTAAGGGATACGCAGTATTTT. It translates to CASSLGALALRDTQYF. The full variable domain, rest sourced from reference TRBV11-2 and TRBJ2-3, is EAGVAQSPRYKIIEKRQSVAFWCNPISGHATLYWYQQILGQGPKLLIQFQNNGVVDDSQLPKDRFSAERLKGVDSTLKIQPAKLEDSAVYLCASSLGALALRDTQYFGPGTRLTVL.